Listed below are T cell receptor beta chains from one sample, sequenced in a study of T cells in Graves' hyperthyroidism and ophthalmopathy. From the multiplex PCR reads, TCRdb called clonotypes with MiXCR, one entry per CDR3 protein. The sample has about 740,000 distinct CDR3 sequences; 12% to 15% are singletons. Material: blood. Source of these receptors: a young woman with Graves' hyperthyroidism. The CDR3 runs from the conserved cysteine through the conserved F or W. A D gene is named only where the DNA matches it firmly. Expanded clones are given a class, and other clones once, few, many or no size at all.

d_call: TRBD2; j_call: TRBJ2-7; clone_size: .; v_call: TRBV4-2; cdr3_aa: CASSQRPGRDDEQYF; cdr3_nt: TGTGCCAGCAGCCAGAGACCCGGGAGGGACGACGAGCAGTACTTC
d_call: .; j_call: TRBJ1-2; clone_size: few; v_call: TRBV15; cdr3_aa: CATSRERGVNYGYTF; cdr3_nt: TGTGCCACCAGCAGAGAGCGGGGTGTAAACTATGGCTACACCTTC
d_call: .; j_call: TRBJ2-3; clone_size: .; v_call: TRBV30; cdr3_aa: CAWSVIAWGTDTQYF; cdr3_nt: TGTGCCTGGAGTGTAATCGCCTGGGGCACAGATACGCAGTATTTT
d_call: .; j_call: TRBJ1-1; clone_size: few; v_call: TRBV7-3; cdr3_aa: CASRGDQGTEAFF; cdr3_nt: TGTGCCAGCAGGGGCGATCAGGGCACTGAAGCTTTCTTT
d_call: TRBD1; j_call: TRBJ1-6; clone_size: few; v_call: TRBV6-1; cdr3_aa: CASSSWGTGLSFSPLHF; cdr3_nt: TGTGCCAGCAGTTCTTGGGGGACAGGGCTTTCATTTTCACCCCTCCACTTT
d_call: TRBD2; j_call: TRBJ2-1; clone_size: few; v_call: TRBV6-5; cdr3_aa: CASSYSGVSYNEQFF; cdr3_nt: TGTGCCAGCAGTTACAGCGGGGTCTCCTACAATGAGCAGTTCTTC
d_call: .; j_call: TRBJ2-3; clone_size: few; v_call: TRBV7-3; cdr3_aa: CASSLEPTRGADTQYF; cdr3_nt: TGTGCCAGCAGCTTAGAACCCACGAGGGGGGCAGATACGCAGTATTTT
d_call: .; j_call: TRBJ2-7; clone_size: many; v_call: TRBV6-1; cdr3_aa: CASSSDRPNWVQYF; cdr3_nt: TGTGCCAGCAGTTCCGACAGGCCGAACTGGGTGCAGTACTTC
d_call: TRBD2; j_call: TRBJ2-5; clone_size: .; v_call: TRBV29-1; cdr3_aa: CSAAATGREYF; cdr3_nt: TGCAGCGCAGCCGCGACGGGGAGGGAGTACTTC
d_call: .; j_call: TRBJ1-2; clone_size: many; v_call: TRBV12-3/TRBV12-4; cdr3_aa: CASSPPRGSYGYTF; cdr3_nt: TGTGCCAGCAGCCCGCCCAGGGGAAGCTATGGCTACACCTTC
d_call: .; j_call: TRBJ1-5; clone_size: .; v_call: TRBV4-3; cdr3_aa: CASSQDFYSNQPQHF; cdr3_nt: TGCGCCAGCAGCCAAGATTTTTATAGCAATCAGCCCCAGCATTTT
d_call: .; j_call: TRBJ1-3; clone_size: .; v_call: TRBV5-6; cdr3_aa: CASSTPRVGNTIYF; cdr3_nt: TGTGCCAGCTCGACCCCTAGGGTTGGAAACACCATATATTTT
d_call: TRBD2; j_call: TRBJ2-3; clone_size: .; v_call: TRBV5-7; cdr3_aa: CASSLAASGSGTDTQYF; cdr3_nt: TGTGCCAGCAGCTTGGCCGCTAGCGGGAGTGGGACAGATACGCAGTATTTT
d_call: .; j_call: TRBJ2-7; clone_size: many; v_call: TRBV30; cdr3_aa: CAWSVQEGAGYEQYF; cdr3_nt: TGTGCCTGGAGTGTCCAGGAGGGAGCGGGCTACGAGCAGTACTTC
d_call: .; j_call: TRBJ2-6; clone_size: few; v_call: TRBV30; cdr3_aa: CAWSVQPNVLTF; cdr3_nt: TGTGCCTGGAGTGTACAGCCCAACGTCCTGACTTTC
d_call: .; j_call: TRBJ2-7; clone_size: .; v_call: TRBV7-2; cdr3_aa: CARSLGAYEQYF; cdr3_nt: TGTGCCAGGAGCTTAGGAGCCTACGAGCAGTACTTC
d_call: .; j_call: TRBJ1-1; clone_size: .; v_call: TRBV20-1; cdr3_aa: CSARDERGTEAFF; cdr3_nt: TGCAGTGCTAGAGACGAGAGGGGCACTGAAGCTTTCTTT
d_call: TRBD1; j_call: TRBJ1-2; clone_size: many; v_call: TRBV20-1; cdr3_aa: CSARAGQDYGYTF; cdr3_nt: TGCAGTGCTAGAGCCGGACAGGACTATGGCTACACCTTC
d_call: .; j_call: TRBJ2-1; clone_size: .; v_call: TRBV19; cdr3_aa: CASRWGYEQFF; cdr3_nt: TGTGCCAGTAGATGGGGGTATGAGCAGTTCTTC
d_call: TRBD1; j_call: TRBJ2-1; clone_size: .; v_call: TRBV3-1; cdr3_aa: CASSRDRNYNEQFF; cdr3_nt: TGTGCCAGCAGCCGGGACAGGAACTACAATGAGCAGTTCTTC
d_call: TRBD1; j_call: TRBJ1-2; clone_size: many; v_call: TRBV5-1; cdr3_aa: CASSLGDRGRLYGYTF; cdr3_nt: TGCGCCAGCAGCTTGGGAGACAGGGGGCGGCTATACGGCTACACCTTC
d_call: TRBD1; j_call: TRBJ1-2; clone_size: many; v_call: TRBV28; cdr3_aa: CASSSPGQGVGTNYGYTF; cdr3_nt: TGTGCCAGCAGTTCTCCGGGACAGGGGGTTGGTACTAACTATGGCTACACCTTC
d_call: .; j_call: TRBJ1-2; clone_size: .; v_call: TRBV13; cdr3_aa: CASSLRGRYNYGYTF; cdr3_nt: TGTGCCAGCTCTCTTCGCGGCAGGTACAACTATGGCTACACCTTC
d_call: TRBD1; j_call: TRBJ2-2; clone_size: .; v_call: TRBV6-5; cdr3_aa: CASSSDRGRTGELFF; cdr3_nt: TGTGCCAGCAGTTCAGACAGGGGGCGGACCGGGGAGCTGTTTTTT
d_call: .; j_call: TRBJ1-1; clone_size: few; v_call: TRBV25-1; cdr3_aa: CASSATGGSSEAFF; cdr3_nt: TGTGCCAGCAGTGCGACAGGAGGATCCTCTGAAGCTTTCTTT
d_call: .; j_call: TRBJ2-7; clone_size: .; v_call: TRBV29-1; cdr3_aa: CSVGGGTPREQYF; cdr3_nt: TGCAGCGTTGGGGGTGGGACCCCGCGGGAGCAGTACTTC
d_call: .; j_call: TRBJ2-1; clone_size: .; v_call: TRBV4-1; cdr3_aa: CASSQAQPSYNEQFF; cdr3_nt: TGCGCCAGCAGCCAAGCCCAGCCCTCCTACAATGAGCAGTTCTTC
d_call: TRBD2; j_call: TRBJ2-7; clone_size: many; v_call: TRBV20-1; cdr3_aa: CRGVLAGGSHEQYF; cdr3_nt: TGCAGGGGAGTTCTAGCGGGAGGGTCCCACGAGCAGTACTTC
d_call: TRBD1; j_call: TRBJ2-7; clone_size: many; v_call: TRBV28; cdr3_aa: CASRMTGGANHEQYF; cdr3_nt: TGTGCCAGCAGGATGACAGGGGGCGCGAATCACGAGCAGTACTTC
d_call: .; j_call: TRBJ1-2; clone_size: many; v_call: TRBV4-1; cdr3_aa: CASSQEGTEALGIYGYTF; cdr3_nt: TGCGCCAGCAGCCAAGAAGGGACGGAGGCTCTAGGTATCTATGGCTACACCTTC
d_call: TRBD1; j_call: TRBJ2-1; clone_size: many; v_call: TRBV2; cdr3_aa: CASSGDRGYNEQFF; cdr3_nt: TGTGCCAGCAGTGGGGACAGGGGTTACAATGAGCAGTTCTTC
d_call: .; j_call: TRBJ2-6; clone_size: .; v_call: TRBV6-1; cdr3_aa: CAGGLASGANVLTF; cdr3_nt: TGTGCCGGAGGTTTGGCCTCTGGGGCCAACGTCCTGACTTTC
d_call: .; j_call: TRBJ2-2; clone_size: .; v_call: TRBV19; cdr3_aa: CASSIDRGVTGELFF; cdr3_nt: TGTGCCAGTAGTATAGACAGGGGGGTCACCGGGGAGCTGTTTTTT
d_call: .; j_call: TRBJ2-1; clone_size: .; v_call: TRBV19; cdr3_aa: CASSIGNGEQFF; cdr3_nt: TGTGCCAGTAGTATCGGAAACGGTGAGCAGTTCTTC
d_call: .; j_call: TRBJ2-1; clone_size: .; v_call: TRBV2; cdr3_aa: CASSERRRIFF; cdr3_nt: TGTGCCAGCAGTGAAAGGAGGAGGATATTCTTC
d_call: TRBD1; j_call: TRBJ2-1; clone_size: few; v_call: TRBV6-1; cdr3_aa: CASTDWGTGGIGANEQFF; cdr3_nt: TGTGCCAGCACCGACTGGGGGACAGGGGGCATTGGGGCCAATGAGCAGTTCTTC
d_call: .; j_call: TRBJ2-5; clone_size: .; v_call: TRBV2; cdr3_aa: CASSGAGGGPLRAQYF; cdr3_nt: TGTGCCAGCAGTGGAGCAGGGGGAGGGCCGCTTAGGGCCCAGTACTTC